This TCR beta chain was sequenced during a study of blood T cell repertoires in COVID-19. The CDR3 has 13 residues. Germline lookup yields CDR1 GTSNPN and CDR2 SVGIG (reference sequence). V shed 1 base and J shed 7 bases, with 8 bases lying between them. Participants were placed into cohorts based on the clinical history they reported. This clone was detected only a few times. This table comes from immunoSEQ multiplex PCR, and its TCRdb copy is limited to in-frame clones, with some not included. The table lists about 310,000 clones, roughly 89% of them singletons. The source material was PBMCs or T cells enriched from blood (not recorded which). This rearrangement joins TRBV30 to TRBJ1-6; D perhaps matches TRBD1 (6 bases). This clonotype was obtained from a woman in her 30s who had recovered from COVID-19. The CDR3 reads CAWSAGDNSPLHF. CDR3 coding DNA: TGTGCCTGGAGTGCAGGGGACAATTCACCCCTCCACTTT.